This T cell receptor beta chain was captured in a study of T cells after posttransplantation cyclophosphamide. Study outcomes and limitations: Donor-recipient repertoire similarity was low at 1-2 months, rising over year one.

Germline loops: CDR1 SGHAT, CDR2 FQNNGV. The CDR3 runs to 13 residues. V was cut by 0 bases and J by 5 bases, with 8 bases left in between. As for this clone: Its specificity is not known.

The method was immunoSEQ multiplex PCR; TCRdb's version includes in-frame clones alone and lacks a portion of them. The table includes about 21,000 clones, about 98% detected once. V usage is TRBV11-2 and J usage is TRBJ2-7; no reliable D call. This receptor was obtained from a man aged 35 to 55 in good health, CMV-negative, and a related stem cell transplant donor. The sample was naive CD8+ T cells sorted from PBMCs. The CDR3 coding sequence is TGTGCCAGCAGCTTAGATATGGGCAACGAGCAGTACTTC. Residues: CASSLDMGNEQYF.